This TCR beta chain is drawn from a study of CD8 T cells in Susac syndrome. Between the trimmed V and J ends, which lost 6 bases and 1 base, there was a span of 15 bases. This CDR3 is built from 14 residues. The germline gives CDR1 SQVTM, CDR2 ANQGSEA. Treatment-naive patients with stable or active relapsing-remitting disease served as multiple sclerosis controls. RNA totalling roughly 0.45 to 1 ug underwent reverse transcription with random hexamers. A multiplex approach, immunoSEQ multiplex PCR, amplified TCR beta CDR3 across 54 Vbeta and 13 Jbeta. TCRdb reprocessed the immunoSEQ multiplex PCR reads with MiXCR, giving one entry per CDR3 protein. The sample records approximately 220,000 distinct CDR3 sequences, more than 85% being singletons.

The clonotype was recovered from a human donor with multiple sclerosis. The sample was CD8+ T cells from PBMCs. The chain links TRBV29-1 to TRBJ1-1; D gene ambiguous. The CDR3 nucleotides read TGCAGCGTGACCTACGGGGTATCGAACACTGAAGCTTTCTTT. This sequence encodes CSVTYGVSNTEAFF.